The subject of this entry is one TCR beta chain. A read error may produce the germline difference seen at one junction end. TCRdb re-called the 5' RACE reads through MiXCR, storing one row per CDR3 protein. The table lists hundreds of thousands of distinct CDR3 sequences, 15% to 20% of them singletons. The sample originates from a study of T-cell memory formation after mild COVID-19. The CDR3 loop spans 12 amino acids. Germline CDR1 reads SEHNR; CDR2 reads FQNEAQ (reference sequence). This receptor was obtained from an adult woman who had mild COVID-19 (a few samples of this study predate the infection). Cell type and time point are not known. Input material: PBMCs or a T cell subset sorted from them (not recorded which). The V gene is TRBV7-9, the J gene TRBJ2-7, with 7 bases identical to TRBD1. CDR3 sequence reads: CASSPDRVVLCF. DNA of the CDR3: TGTGCCAGCAGCCCCGACAGGGTAGTCCTGTGCTTC.